This T cell receptor beta chain was recorded in a study of high-grade serous ovarian cancer treatment subgroups. Study in general: Samples averaged roughly 15,000 reads and over 6,000 unique TCR beta rearrangements.

Germline V CDR1 and CDR2: SGHRS, YFSETQ. The CDR3 runs to 16 residues. V shed 4 bases, J shed 0 bases, and the junction held 9 bases outside the gene matches. Whole-study findings and limits: Tumors within one patient showed repertoire similarity of 0.11 to 0.79.

Tumor samples were taken before definitive surgery or chemotherapy. Clones were sequenced by immunoSEQ multiplex PCR, and TCRdb holds only the in-frame ones, with some missing. The repertoire holds more than 3,500 clones, approximately 79% seen once, with approximately 5.7% in the top ten. Concerning this clone itself: Its specificity is not known.

The sequence came from a human donor with high-grade serous ovarian cancer. Input material: tumor tissue. V gene TRBV5-1 combines with J gene TRBJ2-7; TRBD2 matches at 8 bases. CDR3 bases: TGCGCCAGCAGCCAGCTAACTAGCGGTTCCTCCTACGAGCAGTACTTC. Translating it yields CASSQLTSGSSYEQYF.